This passage covers 26 T cell receptor beta chains from one sample sequenced in a study of metastatic and nonmetastatic thyroid tumors. MiXCR was used by TCRdb to re-call the PCR reads. The table has about 69,000 clones, over 12% seen once. No patient had received any treatment before thyroid surgery. Sequences were obtained from blood. The origin of the receptors is a male donor with papillary thyroid cancer or a benign thyroid nodule (not recorded which). Some clones in this sample may be carry-over from other donors' samples.

The chain couples TRBV4-1 to TRBJ2-7, with TRBD1 matching 9 bases. The V gene's germline CDR1 is MGHRA and CDR2 YSYEKL. The CDR3 is made up of 14 amino acids. The V gene end was trimmed by 4 bases and the J gene end by 3 bases; junction bases not matched to a gene: 4. The CDR3 coding sequence is TGCGCCAGCAGCCCCGGGACAGGGAACTACGAGCAGTACTTC. Its translation: CASSPGTGNYEQYF.

This clone was seen many times. The V and J genes are TRBV9 and TRBJ2-2; tentatively, D is TRBD1 or TRBD2 (6 bases each). Trimming took off 3 bases at V and 6 bases at J, with 24 bases between the two ends. There are 18 residues in the CDR3. Looked up from germline, CDR1 is SGDLS and CDR2 is YYNGEE. The CDR3 protein is CASSENSGGGNKAGELFF. The CDR3, as DNA: TGTGCCAGCAGCGAGAACTCCGGAGGGGGGAATAAAGCCGGGGAGCTGTTTTTT.

At least ten counts were recorded for this clone. V is TRBV25-1 and J is TRBJ2-7; the D gene is possibly TRBD2 (6 bases). Trimming pared 1 base from V and 8 bases from J, leaving 15 bases between. The CDR3 is 14 residues long. Germline assignment: CDR1 MGHDK and CDR2 SYGVNS. This CDR3 reads CASSESTAGNQQYV. The DNA for the CDR3 is TGTGCCAGCAGTGAATCCACGGCGGGGAATCAGCAGTACGTC.

This clone was counted ten times or more. V gene TRBV28 combines with J gene TRBJ2-6; 7 bases agree with TRBD2. Germline-derived CDR1 and CDR2 are MDHEN and SYDVKM. The CDR3 length is 16 residues. The J segment lost 1 base and the V segment lost 1 base, leaving 1 base of the junction unmatched. CDR3 region: CASSLLGGSGANVLTF. In nucleotides, the CDR3 is TGTGCCAGCAGTTTATTGGGGGGGTCTGGGGCCAACGTCCTGACTTTC.

This clone was recorded many times. The chain is built from TRBV2 and TRBJ2-5; D tentatively reads TRBD1 or TRBD2 (5 bases each). The ends were cut back, 4 bases at V and 4 bases at J, with 10 bases in the middle. Germline CDR1 reads SNHLY; CDR2 reads FYNNEI. The CDR3 sequence is 13 residues long. CDR3 protein: CASSGGVGETQYF. The CDR3 DNA reads TGTGCCAGCAGTGGAGGGGTGGGAGAGACCCAGTACTTC.

Regarding this clone: Its ends do not fully match the called genes, so a read error is possible. The chain recombines TRBV20-1 with TRBJ1-5, with D maybe TRBD1 (6 bases). Germline values: CDR1 DFQATT, CDR2 SNEGSKA (reference sequence). The CDR3 covers 8 residues. The chain's CDR3 is CSARDSNF. CDR3 DNA: TGCAGTGCTAGGGACAGCAATTTT.

This clone showed up many times. CDR3 residues: CAWSRGSGNTIYF. The CDR3 DNA is TGTGCCTGGAGTAGGGGCTCTGGAAACACCATATATTTT. The chain is built from TRBV30 and TRBJ1-3; possible D gene TRBD1, 5 bases. Trimming took off 2 bases at V and 0 bases at J, with 5 bases between the two ends. Germline CDR1 GTSNPN, CDR2 SVGIG (reference sequence). This CDR3 is built from 13 residues.

This clone was found many times. This chain connects TRBV12-5 to TRBJ2-1, with D perhaps given as TRBD1 or TRBD2 (5 bases each). Looked up from germline, CDR1 is LGHNT and CDR2 is FRNRAP. V was clipped by 1 base and J by 7 bases, with 14 bases between them. The CDR3 loop spans 15 amino acids. CDR3 loop: CASGLALGERNEQFF. CDR3 sequence (DNA): TGTGCTAGTGGTTTGGCCCTAGGGGAGAGGAATGAGCAGTTCTTC.

Only one count was recorded for this clone. The rearrangement links TRBV20-1 to TRBJ2-1; 10 bases agree with TRBD2. This CDR3 contains 14 residues. V dropped 0 bases and J dropped 4; count of bases not matched to a gene: 0. Germline CDR1 is DFQATT and CDR2 is SNEGSKA (reference sequence). The CDR3 region is CSARELAGYNEQFF. CDR3 sequence (DNA): TGCAGTGCTAGAGAACTAGCGGGGTACAATGAGCAGTTCTTC.

This clone has ten or more counts. This chain connects TRBV5-1 to TRBJ2-1; 10 positions match TRBD2. Losses at the gene ends were 3 bases for V and 3 bases for J; bases not matched to a gene: 9. CDR3 length: 17 residues. Germline values: CDR1 SGHRS, CDR2 YFSETQ. CDR3 sequence (DNA): TGCGCCAGCAGCTATAAAACCGGGACTAGCGTCTACAATGAGCAGTTCTTC. As protein: CASSYKTGTSVYNEQFF.

This clone was recorded at least ten times. The chain has TRBV12-3 or TRBV12-4 and TRBJ1-5; possible D gene TRBD1, 6 bases. This CDR3 is built from 15 residues. Trimming took 2 bases from V and 5 from J, leaving 13 bases between them. The CDR3 here is CASSLIQAGDQPQHF. CDR3 in DNA: TGTGCCAGCAGTTTAATCCAGGCAGGGGATCAGCCCCAGCATTTT.

This clone was observed many times. The gene calls are TRBV4-3 and TRBJ2-7, with D unresolved. Germline CDR1 LGHNA, CDR2 YSLEER. The CDR3 contains 13 residues. Trimming stripped 0 bases from V and 3 bases from J, with 6 bases between. Here the CDR3 DNA reads TGCGCCAGCAGCCAAGATGGGAACTACGAGCAGTACTTC. Translating it yields CASSQDGNYEQYF.

On this clone itself: This sample also contains other DNA sequences that code for the same CDR3. The chain employs TRBV11-2 and TRBJ2-6, with D perhaps matching TRBD2 (6 bases). The V gene lost 4 bases and the J gene lost 3 bases, with 19 bases spanning the gap. The CDR3 consists of 18 residues. Germline V CDR1 and CDR2: SGHAT, FQNNGV. CDR3 in DNA: TGTGCCAGCAGCTCCAGGACTAACGCCAATGGTGGGGCCAACGTCCTGACTTTC. It codes for CASSSRTNANGGANVLTF.

The sample holds many counts of this clone. CDR3 residues: CASSYSHGQGSYEQYF. DNA for the CDR3: TGTGCCAGCAGTTACTCCCACGGGCAGGGCTCCTACGAGCAGTACTTC. This chain joins TRBV6-2 or TRBV6-3 and TRBJ2-7, with D possibly matching TRBD1 (5 bases). V lost 0 bases and J 0 bases, leaving 12 bases between the germline ends. This CDR3 has 16 amino acids. In germline, CDR1 is MNHEY, CDR2 SVGEGT.

There are many counts of this clone. The chain employs TRBV19 and TRBJ2-3, with 8 nucleotides matching TRBD1. Trimming cost V 6 bases and J 1 base; bases outside gene matches: 3. The germline V gene encodes CDR1 LNHDA and CDR2 SQIVND (reference sequence). This CDR3 spans 14 amino acids. The CDR3 protein is CASSPGQGTDTQYF. The CDR3 DNA is TGTGCCAGTAGCCCGGGACAGGGCACAGATACGCAGTATTTT.

The chain uses TRBV28 and TRBJ1-2; no reliable D call. Germline V gene sequence: CDR1 MDHEN, CDR2 SYDVKM. Trimming took off 6 bases at V and 8 bases at J, with 13 bases between the two ends. This CDR3 is built from 12 residues. In DNA form, the CDR3 reads TGTGCCAGCAGCCTCGTACGGACCGGCTACACCTTC. Translated: CASSLVRTGYTF.

The chain recombines TRBV7-8 with TRBJ2-7; TRBD1 is a possible D gene (6 bases). The V end was cut by 2 bases, the J end by 5 bases, with 13 bases between. Germline values: CDR1 SGHVS, CDR2 FQNEAQ. The CDR3 sequence is 14 residues long. Here the CDR3 DNA reads TGTGCCAGCAGCTTACTCCGTACAGGGAACGAGCAGTACGTC. Amino acids: CASSLLRTGNEQYV.

This clone was recorded at least ten times. This sequence joins TRBV11-2 and TRBJ2-3, with TRBD2 matching over 8 bases. Germline CDR1 is SGHAT and CDR2 is FQNNGV. J was trimmed by 2 bases and V by 0 bases; bases with no gene match: 10. There are 18 residues in the CDR3. The CDR3 DNA reads TGTGCCAGCAGCTTAGATCCTTCAGGGACTAGAAACACAGATACGCAGTATTTT. Amino acid sequence: CASSLDPSGTRNTDTQYF.

Worth noting for this clone: One junction end disagrees with the germline gene, perhaps due to a read error. The chain carries TRBV6-1 and TRBJ2-7; D gene ambiguous. Germline CDR1 is MNHNS and CDR2 is SASEGT. The CDR3 consists of 13 residues. CDR3 residues: CASSLGGSHEQYF. The CDR3 DNA is TGTGCCAGCAGTTTAGGCGGCTCCCACGAGCAGTACTTC.

This clone was detected ten times or more. J is TRBJ2-1 and V is TRBV7-3; 7 nucleotides agree with TRBD2. The CDR3 runs 15 residues. V gave up 0 bases and J gave up 6 bases; unmatched junction bases: 5. The germline V gene encodes CDR1 SGHTA and CDR2 FQGTGA. CDR3 in amino acids: CASSLTGTSANEQFF. The DNA of the CDR3 is TGTGCCAGCAGCTTAACAGGAACTAGCGCCAATGAGCAGTTCTTC.

This clone has at least ten counts. Here the CDR3 reads CASSVGQGNYNEQFF. Written as DNA, the CDR3 is TGTGCCAGCAGTGTCGGGCAGGGGAACTACAATGAGCAGTTCTTC. The rearrangement uses TRBV6-1 and TRBJ2-1; D might be TRBD1 (6 bases). CDR3 length: 15 amino acids. Between the trimmed V and J ends, which lost 4 bases and 3 bases, there was a span of 13 bases. In germline, CDR1 is MNHNS, CDR2 SASEGT.

The rearrangement links TRBV10-1 to TRBJ2-1; D is unresolved. V dropped 3 bases and J dropped 12 bases, with 21 bases sitting between them. Germline CDR1 WNHNN, CDR2 SYGVQD (reference sequence). The CDR3 is 15 amino acids. The CDR3 nucleotides are TGCGCCAGCAGTGATGGTACAACGTCTAGGCATTGGCAGTTCTTC. Protein: CASSDGTTSRHWQFF.

This clone was seen repeatedly, ten times or more. The chain carries TRBV27 and TRBJ1-5; 7 positions agree with TRBD1. Per germline, CDR1 MNHEY and CDR2 SMNVEV (reference sequence). Losses at the gene ends were 4 bases for V and 5 bases for J; bases not matched to a gene: 11. The CDR3 is 16 amino acids. The CDR3 nucleotides are TGTGCCAGCAGTTATTGGGACAGCCCGTCTGATCAGCCCCAGCATTTT. Translation gives CASSYWDSPSDQPQHF.

Notes on this clone: The conserved final phenylalanine or tryptophan is absent from the CDR3, which likely points to a read error. The chain is built from TRBV6-1 and TRBJ1-2; a possible D gene is TRBD1 (5 bases). Germline CDR1 reads MNHNS; CDR2 reads SASEGT. This CDR3 is 15 amino acids long. The DNA of the CDR3 is TGTGCCGGCAGTGAAGGGGACGCTACGGGGTATGGCTACACCTCC. It is translated as CAGSEGDATGYGYTS.

Note on this clone: A clone one base away is much larger, so this may be a read error. The chain carries TRBV2 and TRBJ2-1; the D is unclear. The CDR3 contains 11 residues. Germline CDR1 and CDR2: SNHLY and FYNNEI. CDR3 in amino acids: CAPRTGNEQLF. In nucleotides, the CDR3 is TGTGCCCCACGGACGGGCAATGAGCAGTTATTC. Full variable domain (remainder filled in from reference TRBV2 and TRBJ2-1): EPEVTQTPSHQVTQMGQEVILRCVPISNHLYFYWYRQILGQKVEFLVSFYNNEISEKSEIFDDQFSVERPDGSNFTLKIRSTKLEDSAMYFCAPRTGNEQLFGPGTRLTVL.

This clone was found many times. The rearrangement links TRBV15 to TRBJ2-1, with 7 bases aligning to TRBD1. J was trimmed by 0 bases and V by 1 base; bases with no gene match: 12. Germline V CDR1 and CDR2: LNHNV, YYDKDF (reference sequence). The CDR3 runs to 19 residues. In DNA, the CDR3 is TGTGCCACCAGCAGAGGGCTGGTTCAGGGGGTAGGCTCCTACAATGAGCAGTTCTTC. Its translation is CATSRGLVQGVGSYNEQFF. The full variable domain, its missing parts supplied by reference TRBV15 and TRBJ2-1, is DAMVIQNPRYQVTQFGKPVTLSCSQTLNHNVMYWYQQKSSQAPKLLFHYYDKDFNNEADTPDNFQSRRPNTSFCFLDIRSPGLGDTAMYLCATSRGLVQGVGSYNEQFFGPGTRLTVL.